This T cell receptor (beta chain) was retrieved from a study of T cells in Graves' hyperthyroidism and ophthalmopathy. Study at large: Once the initial diagnosis was made, peripheral blood was obtained before any treatment.

Those with hyperthyroidism were 18 to 65 years old, newly diagnosed, and ill for under 2 months. To note about this clonotype: Its specificity is not known.

Amplification targeted TCR beta CDR3 regions from RNA transcripts. The HTBI set primed first-round TCR CDR3 RT-PCR. TCRdb ran MiXCR on the multiplex PCR reads and lists one entry per CDR3 protein. The sample has hundreds of thousands of distinct CDR3 sequences, approximately 40% seen once. Study results and caveats: Most expanded thyroid clonotypes above 0.001 also appeared in blood.

This CDR3 is 15 amino acids long. The germline gives CDR1 DFQATT, CDR2 SNEGSKA (reference sequence). The gene calls are TRBV20-1 and TRBJ1-4; TRBD2 matches at 9 bases. The J call may be in error: the DNA end matches TRBJ2-2 better. The source material was blood. This sequence originates from a man between 18 and 35 years old with Graves' hyperthyroidism. CDR3 DNA: TGCAGTGCTAGGGCTAGCGGGACTATCAACGGGGAGCTGTTTTTT. Translated, it gives CSARASGTINGELFF.